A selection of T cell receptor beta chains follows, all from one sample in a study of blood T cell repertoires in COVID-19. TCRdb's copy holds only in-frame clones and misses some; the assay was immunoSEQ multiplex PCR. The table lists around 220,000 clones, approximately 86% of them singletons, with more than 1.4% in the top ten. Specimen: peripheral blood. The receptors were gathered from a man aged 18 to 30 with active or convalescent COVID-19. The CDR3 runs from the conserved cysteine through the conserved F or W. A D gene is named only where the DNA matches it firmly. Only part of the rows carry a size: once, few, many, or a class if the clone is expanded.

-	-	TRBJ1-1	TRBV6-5	CASSYSGTSRTEAFF	TGTGCCAGCAGTTACTCAGGCACCTCCAGGACTGAAGCTTTCTTT
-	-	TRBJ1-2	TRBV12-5	CALTYGYTF	TGTGCTCTAACCTATGGCTACACCTTC
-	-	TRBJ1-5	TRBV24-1	CATSRGAQPQHF	TGTGCCACCAGTCGGGGGGCCCAGCCCCAGCATTTT
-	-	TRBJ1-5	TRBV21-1	CASSKAKKGDRCVGQPQHF	TGTGCCAGCAGCAAAGCTAAAAAGGGGGACAGGTGCGTTGGTCAGCCCCAGCATTTT
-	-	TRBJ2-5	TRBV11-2	CASSLALGARETQYF	TGTGCCAGCAGCTTAGCCCTAGGGGCCCGCGAGACCCAGTACTTC
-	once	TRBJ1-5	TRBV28	CASSGQIGSNQPQHF	TGTGCCAGCAGTGGGCAAATAGGTAGCAATCAGCCCCAGCATTTT
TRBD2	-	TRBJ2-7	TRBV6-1	CASSEGTSGTYEQYF	TGTGCCAGCAGTGAAGGGACTAGCGGGACCTACGAGCAGTACTTC
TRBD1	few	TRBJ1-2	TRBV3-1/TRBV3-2	CASSQGPGLTAQGGNYGYTF	TGTGCCAGCAGCCAAGGTCCTGGGTTAACAGCCCAAGGGGGCAACTATGGCTACACCTTC
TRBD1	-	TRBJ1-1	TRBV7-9	CASSLNTGTGGEAFF	TGTGCCAGCAGCTTGAATACCGGGACAGGGGGCGAAGCTTTCTTT
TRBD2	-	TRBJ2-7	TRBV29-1	CSVDGREGRIYEQYF	TGCAGCGTTGATGGGCGGGAGGGCCGAATCTACGAGCAGTACTTC
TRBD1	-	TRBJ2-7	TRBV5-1	CASSPDGQGGYEQYF	TGCGCCAGCAGCCCCGACGGACAGGGGGGGTACGAGCAGTACTTC
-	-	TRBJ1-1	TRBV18	CASSPRQEAFF	TGTGCCAGCTCACCGCGACAGGAAGCTTTCTTT
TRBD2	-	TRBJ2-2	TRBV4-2	CASSQDAPRLAGDTGELFF	TGTGCCAGCAGCCAAGATGCCCCCCGACTAGCGGGAGACACCGGGGAGCTGTTTTTT
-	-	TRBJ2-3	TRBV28	CASIAGFSTDTQYF	TGTGCCAGCATCGCCGGGTTTAGCACAGATACGCAGTATTTT
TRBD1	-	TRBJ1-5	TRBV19	CASEETGVSRQPQHF	TGTGCCAGCGAAGAGACAGGGGTGTCTAGGCAGCCCCAGCATTTT
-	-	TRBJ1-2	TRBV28	CASTIPGNGGYTF	TGTGCCAGCACCATTCCAGGGAACGGTGGCTACACCTTC
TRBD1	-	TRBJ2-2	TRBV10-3	CAINTGAGELFF	TGTGCCATAAATACAGGGGCCGGGGAGCTGTTTTTT
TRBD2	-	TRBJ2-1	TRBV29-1	CSVEDGGLAGPRSYNEQFF	TGCAGCGTTGAAGATGGCGGACTAGCGGGACCCCGCTCCTACAATGAGCAGTTCTTC
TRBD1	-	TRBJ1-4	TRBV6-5	CASKQGGSEKLFF	TGTGCCAGCAAGCAGGGGGGAAGTGAAAAACTGTTTTTT
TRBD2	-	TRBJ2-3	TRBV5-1	CASSLATSGSTDTQYF	TGCGCCAGCAGCTTGGCTACTAGCGGGAGCACAGATACGCAGTATTTT
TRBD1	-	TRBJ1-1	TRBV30	CAWGQGDTEAFF	TGTGCCTGGGGACAGGGGGACACTGAAGCTTTCTTT
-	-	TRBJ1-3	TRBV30	CAWSGGGSGNTIYF	TGTGCCTGGAGTGGAGGGGGAAGTGGAAACACCATATATTTT
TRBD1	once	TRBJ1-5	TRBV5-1	CASRGGTGAGQPQHF	TGCGCCAGCAGAGGAGGGACAGGGGCGGGTCAGCCCCAGCATTTT